The sequence of this T cell receptor beta chain was determined in a study of blood T cell repertoires in COVID-19. In the study overall: Whether acute or convalescent, the COVID-19 samples came from the United States, Italy and Spain.

The CDR3 loop spans 17 amino acids. The J segment lost 5 bases and the V segment lost 1 base, leaving 12 bases of the junction unmatched. The germline V gene has CDR1 SGHRS and CDR2 YFSETQ. Libraries were prepared by immunoSEQ multiplex PCR; TCRdb keeps only in-frame clonotypes and omits some of them. Here the sample spans 150,000 to 160,000 clones, under 95% being singletons. The chain combines TRBV5-1 with TRBJ2-1, with 7 bases fitting TRBD2. The specimen sequenced was peripheral blood. This sequence originates from a man aged 50-59 years with acute or convalescent COVID-19. CDR3 in amino acids: CASSLKYGAAGDNEQFF. In DNA, the CDR3 is TGCGCCAGCAGCTTGAAGTACGGGGCCGCGGGGGACAATGAGCAGTTCTTC.